This T cell receptor beta chain comes out of a study of blood T cell repertoires in COVID-19. Study-wide context: Whether acute or convalescent, the COVID-19 samples came from the United States, Italy and Spain. PBMCs, B-cell-depleted T cells, or T cells were the source of the cDNA or gDNA that made up the material.

In the study's own analysis: Reference gene primers were amplified, and this amplification served to estimate nucleated cell counts. Profiling relied on immunoSEQ multiplex PCR, and the TCRdb table lists in-frame clones only, not all of them. The V and J calls and clone size come from that table; D and trimming were worked out from the DNA. The table has 55,000 to 80,000 clones, more than 75% seen once; the top ten hold roughly 1%. CDR3 length: 15 amino acids. Germline V lookup: CDR1 LNHDA, CDR2 SQIVND (reference sequence). Trimming took off 9 bases at V and 3 bases at J, with 17 bases between the two ends.

The clonotype was recovered from a man aged 65-85 years with acute or convalescent COVID-19. The V call is TRBV19, the J call TRBJ2-2; D gene uncertain. The sequenced sample was peripheral blood. The CDR3 spells CASTPRGFDTGELFF. CDR3 nucleotide sequence: TGTGCCAGCACCCCTCGAGGATTTGACACCGGGGAGCTGTTTTTT.